The clone carrying this T cell receptor (beta chain) has only one observation. What it binds is not known. The method was immunoSEQ multiplex PCR; TCRdb's version includes in-frame clones alone and lacks a portion of them. The sample carries fewer than 35,000 clones, about 95% recorded once. The CDR3 has 14 amino acids. The V gene lost 3 bases and the J gene lost 3 bases, with 9 bases spanning the gap. Germline V gene lookup returns CDR1 SNHLY and CDR2 FYNNEI. The sample comes from a study of T cells in tuberculosis. About the research overall: The T cells targeted glucose monomycolate, a mycobacterial lipid, via CD1B. This South African cohort compared adolescents with or without latent tuberculosis against adults with active tuberculosis. Broader study findings: GMM-specific TCRs were nearer to active tuberculosis alpha repertoires, suggesting expansion. Active tuberculosis patients had shorter CDR3-alpha; the beta difference was nonsignificant.

The sample comprised PBMCs. The source of this sequence is a donor aged 10-35 years with latent tuberculosis or without tuberculosis infection. The chain links TRBV2 to TRBJ1-5; D remains unclear. The chain's CDR3 is CASSDVQFNQPQHF. In nucleotides, the CDR3 is TGTGCCAGCAGTGATGTACAGTTCAATCAGCCCCAGCATTTT. Based on the CDR3 plus reference TRBV2 and TRBJ1-5, the full variable domain is EPEVTQTPSHQVTQMGQEVILRCVPISNHLYFYWYRQILGQKVEFLVSFYNNEISEKSEIFDDQFSVERPDGSNFTLKIRSTKLEDSAMYFCASSDVQFNQPQHFGDGTRLSIL.